The TCR beta chain described here comes from a study of blood T cells in healthy people across ages. Study details: Through template switching, about one barcoded beta molecule was captured per two T cells, as measured in model experiments.

The study, taken as a whole, reports: The long-lived group displayed more naive CD4+ cells, plus higher diversity, than the aged donors did.

Using a J-beta primer mix together with a sample-barcoded 5' primer, a second PCR was run for about 7 to 12 cycles. One entry per CDR3 protein, called by TCRdb with MiXCR from the 5' RACE reads. Of fewer than 800,000 distinct CDR3 sequences listed, approximately 25% are singletons. This clonotype was counted a few times. Its antigen is still unknown. Separately, the same data were catalogued under a study of T cells of mothers and their children. That study reports: When the second PCR was run, its M1S primer added sample barcodes and 2-4 random nucleotides.

The sequence was collected from a boy between 10 and 17 years old in good health. Sequencing was carried out using blood.

The CDR3 region is CSVWGQGGGELFF. CDR3 DNA sequence: TGCAGCGTCTGGGGACAGGGCGGCGGGGAGCTGTTTTTT. The V and J genes are TRBV29-1 and TRBJ2-2; 9 nucleotides match TRBD1. The germline V gene encodes CDR1 SQVTM and CDR2 ANQGSEA. J gave up 7 bases and V 6 bases, and 6 bases lay outside the gene matches. The CDR3 consists of 13 residues.